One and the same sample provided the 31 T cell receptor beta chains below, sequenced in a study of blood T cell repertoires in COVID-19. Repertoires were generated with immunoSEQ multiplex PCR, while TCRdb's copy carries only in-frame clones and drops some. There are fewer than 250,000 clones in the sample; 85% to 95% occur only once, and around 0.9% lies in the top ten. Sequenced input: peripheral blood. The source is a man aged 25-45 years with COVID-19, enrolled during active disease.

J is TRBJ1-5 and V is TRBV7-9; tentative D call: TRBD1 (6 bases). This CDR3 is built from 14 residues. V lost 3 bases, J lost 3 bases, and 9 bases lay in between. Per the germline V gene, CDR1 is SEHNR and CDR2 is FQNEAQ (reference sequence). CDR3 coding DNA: TGTGCCAGCAGCTTTGGACAGAACAATCAGCCCCAGCATTTT. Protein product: CASSFGQNNQPQHF.

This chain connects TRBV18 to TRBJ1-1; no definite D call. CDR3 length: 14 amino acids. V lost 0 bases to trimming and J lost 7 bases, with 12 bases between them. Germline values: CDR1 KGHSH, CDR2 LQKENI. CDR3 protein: CASSPPSQRIEAFF. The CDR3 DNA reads TGTGCCAGCTCACCACCGAGCCAGAGGATTGAAGCTTTCTTT.

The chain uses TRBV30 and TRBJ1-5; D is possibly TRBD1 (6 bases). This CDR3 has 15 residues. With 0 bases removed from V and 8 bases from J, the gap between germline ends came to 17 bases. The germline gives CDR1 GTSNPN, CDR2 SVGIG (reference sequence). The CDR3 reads CAWSVNPTGREPQHF. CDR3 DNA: TGTGCCTGGAGTGTAAACCCGACAGGCCGGGAGCCCCAGCATTTT.

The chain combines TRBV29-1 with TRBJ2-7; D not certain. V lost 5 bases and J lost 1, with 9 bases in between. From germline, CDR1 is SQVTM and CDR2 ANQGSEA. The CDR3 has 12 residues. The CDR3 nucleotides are TGCAGCGTTTCGGCTAGTTCCTACGAGCAGTACTTC. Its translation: CSVSASSYEQYF.

In DNA form, the CDR3 reads TGTGCCAGCAGTGGTGGCGGGGGGACTAGCGCCGTAAGGGCGCAGTATTTT. Protein product: CASSGGGGTSAVRAQYF. The chain recombines TRBV2 with TRBJ2-3; 10 bases map to TRBD2. The J segment lost 10 bases and the V segment lost 4 bases, leaving 17 bases of the junction unmatched. CDR1 is SNHLY, CDR2 FYNNEI, per germline. The CDR3 is 17 amino acids.

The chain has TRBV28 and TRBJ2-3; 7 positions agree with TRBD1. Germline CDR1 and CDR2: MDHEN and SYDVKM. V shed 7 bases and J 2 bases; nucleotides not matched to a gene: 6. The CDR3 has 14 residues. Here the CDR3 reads CASKGATYTDTQYF. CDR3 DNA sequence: TGTGCCAGCAAGGGGGCAACTTACACAGATACGCAGTATTTT.

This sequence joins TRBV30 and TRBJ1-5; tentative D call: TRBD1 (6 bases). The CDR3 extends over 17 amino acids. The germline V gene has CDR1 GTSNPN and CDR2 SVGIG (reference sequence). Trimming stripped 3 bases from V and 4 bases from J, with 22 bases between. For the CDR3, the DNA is TGTGCCTGGAGCAAAACGACAGGAGGAAGTTCTAATCAGCCCCAGCATTTT. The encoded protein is CAWSKTTGGSSNQPQHF.

CDR3 residues: CASSGDPGGAGFNSPLHF. The CDR3 DNA reads as TGTGCCAGCAGCGGGGACCCAGGGGGCGCCGGCTTTAATTCACCCCTCCACTTT. The V and J genes are TRBV6-8 and TRBJ1-6; 8 bases match TRBD1. The length of the CDR3 is 18 residues. Trimming cost V 6 bases and J 6 bases; bases outside gene matches: 16. The germline CDR1 and CDR2 sequences are MNHGY and SAAAGT.

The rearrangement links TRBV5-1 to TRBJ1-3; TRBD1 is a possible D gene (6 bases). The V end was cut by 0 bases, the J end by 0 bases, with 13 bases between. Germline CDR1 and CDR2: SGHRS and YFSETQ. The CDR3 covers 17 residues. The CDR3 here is CASSLEAGALSGNTIYF. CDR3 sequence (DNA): TGCGCCAGCAGCTTGGAGGCAGGGGCCCTCTCTGGAAACACCATATATTTT.

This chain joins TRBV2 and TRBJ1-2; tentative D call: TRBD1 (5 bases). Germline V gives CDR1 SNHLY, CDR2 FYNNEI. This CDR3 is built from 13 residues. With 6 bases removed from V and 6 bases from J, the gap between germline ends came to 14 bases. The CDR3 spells CASSAREIDGYTF. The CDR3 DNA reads TGTGCCAGCAGCGCCAGGGAAATCGATGGCTACACCTTC.

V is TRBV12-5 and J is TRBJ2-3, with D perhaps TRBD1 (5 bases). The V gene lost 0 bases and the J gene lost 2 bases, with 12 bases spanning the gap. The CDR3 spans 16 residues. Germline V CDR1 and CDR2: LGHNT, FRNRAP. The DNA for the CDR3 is TGTGCTAGTGGTTTGGTACTGGCACAGGTCACAGATACGCAGTATTTT. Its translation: CASGLVLAQVTDTQYF.

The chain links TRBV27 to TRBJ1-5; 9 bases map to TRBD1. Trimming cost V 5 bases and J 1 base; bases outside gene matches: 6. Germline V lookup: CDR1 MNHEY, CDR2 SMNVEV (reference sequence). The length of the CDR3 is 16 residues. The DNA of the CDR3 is TGTGCCAGCAGTGACCGGACAGGGGCGAGCAATCAGCCCCAGCATTTT. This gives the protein CASSDRTGASNQPQHF.

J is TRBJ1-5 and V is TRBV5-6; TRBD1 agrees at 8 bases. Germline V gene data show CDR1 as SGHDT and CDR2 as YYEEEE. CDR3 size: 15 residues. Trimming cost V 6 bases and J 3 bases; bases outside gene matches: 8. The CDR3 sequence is CASIVKDRDNQPQHF. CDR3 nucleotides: TGTGCCAGCATAGTCAAGGACAGGGACAATCAGCCCCAGCATTTT.

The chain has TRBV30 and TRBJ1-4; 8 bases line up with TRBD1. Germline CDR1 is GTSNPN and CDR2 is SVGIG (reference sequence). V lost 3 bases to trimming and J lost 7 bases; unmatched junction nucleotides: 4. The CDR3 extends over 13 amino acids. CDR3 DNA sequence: TGTGCCTGGAGAGGCAGGGGGCCTGAAAAACTGTTTTTT. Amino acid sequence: CAWRGRGPEKLFF.

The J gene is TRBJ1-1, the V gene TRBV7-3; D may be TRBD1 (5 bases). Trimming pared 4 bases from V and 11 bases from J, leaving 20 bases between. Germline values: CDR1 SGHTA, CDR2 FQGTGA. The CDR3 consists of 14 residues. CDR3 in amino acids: CASSSGVGYSEAFF. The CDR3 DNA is TGTGCCAGCAGCTCGGGGGTTGGGTACAGTGAGGCTTTCTTT.

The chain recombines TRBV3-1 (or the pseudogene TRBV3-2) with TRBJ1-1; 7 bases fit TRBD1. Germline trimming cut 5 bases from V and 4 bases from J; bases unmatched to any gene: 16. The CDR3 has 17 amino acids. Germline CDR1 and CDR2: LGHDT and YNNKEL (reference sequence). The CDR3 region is CASSSRRDSALGTEAFF. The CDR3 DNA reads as TGTGCCAGCAGCTCCCGACGGGACAGCGCCTTAGGCACTGAAGCTTTCTTT.

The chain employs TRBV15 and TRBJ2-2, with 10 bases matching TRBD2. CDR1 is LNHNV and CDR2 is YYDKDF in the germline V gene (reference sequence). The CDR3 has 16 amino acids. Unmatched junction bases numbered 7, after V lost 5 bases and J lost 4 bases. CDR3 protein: CATSHSGGPLTGELFF. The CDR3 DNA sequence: TGTGCCACCAGCCATAGCGGGGGGCCCCTCACCGGGGAGCTGTTTTTT.

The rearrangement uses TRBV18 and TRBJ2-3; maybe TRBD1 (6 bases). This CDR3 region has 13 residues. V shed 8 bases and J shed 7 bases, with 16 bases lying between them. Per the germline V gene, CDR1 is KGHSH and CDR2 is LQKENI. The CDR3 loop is CASLQQGEYTQYF. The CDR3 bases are TGTGCCAGCCTTCAACAGGGAGAGTATACGCAGTATTTT.

The CDR3 here is CASSPWGEAAGANSGNTIYF. The DNA of the CDR3 is TGTGCCAGCAGTCCCTGGGGGGAGGCCGCCGGGGCCAACTCTGGAAACACCATATATTTT. This rearrangement joins TRBV27 to TRBJ1-3; D perhaps matches TRBD1 (5 bases). The length of the CDR3 is 20 residues. Germline CDR1 and CDR2: MNHEY and SMNVEV (reference sequence). The V end was cut by 5 bases, the J end by 0 bases, with 26 bases between.

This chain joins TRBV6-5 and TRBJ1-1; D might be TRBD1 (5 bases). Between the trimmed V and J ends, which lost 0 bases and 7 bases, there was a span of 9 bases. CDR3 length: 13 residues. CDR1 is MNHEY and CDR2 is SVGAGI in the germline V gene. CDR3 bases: TGTGCCAGCAGTTACTCTACAGGTCTTGAAGCTTTCTTT. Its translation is CASSYSTGLEAFF.

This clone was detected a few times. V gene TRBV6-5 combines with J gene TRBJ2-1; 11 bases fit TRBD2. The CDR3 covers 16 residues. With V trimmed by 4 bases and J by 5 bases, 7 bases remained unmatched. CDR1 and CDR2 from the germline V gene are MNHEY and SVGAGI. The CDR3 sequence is CASSSASGGPDNEQFF. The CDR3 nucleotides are TGTGCCAGCAGTTCTGCTAGCGGGGGGCCAGACAATGAGCAGTTCTTC.

CDR3: CASSYDGTDYYEQYF. CDR3 nucleotides: TGTGCCAGCAGTTACGATGGGACAGACTACTACGAGCAGTACTTC. The chain joins TRBV6-5 to TRBJ2-7, with 7 positions matching TRBD1. The V and J ends lost 2 bases and 3 bases, in that order; junction bases with no gene match: 7. The length of the CDR3 is 15 residues. Germline assignment: CDR1 MNHEY and CDR2 SVGAGI.

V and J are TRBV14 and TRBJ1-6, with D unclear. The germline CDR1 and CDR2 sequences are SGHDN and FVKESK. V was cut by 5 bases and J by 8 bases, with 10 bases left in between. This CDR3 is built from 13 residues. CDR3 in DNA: TGTGCCAGCAGCTTCACCCTATATTCACCCCTCCACTTT. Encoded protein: CASSFTLYSPLHF.

CDR3 in amino acids: CASSPPGGGWTEAFF. The CDR3 DNA is TGTGCCAGCTCACCCCCGGGAGGGGGCTGGACTGAAGCTTTCTTT. V gene TRBV18 combines with J gene TRBJ1-1; 7 positions agree with TRBD1. Germline-derived CDR1 and CDR2 are KGHSH and LQKENI. CDR3 size: 15 residues. V shed 3 bases and J 5 bases; nucleotides not matched to a gene: 9. Filled out from reference TRBV18 and TRBJ1-1, the complete variable domain reads NAGVMQNPRHLVRRRGQEARLRCSPMKGHSHVYWYRQLPEEGLKFMVYLQKENIIDESGMPKERFSAEFPKEGPSILRIQQVVRGDSAAYFCASSPPGGGWTEAFFGQGTRLTVV.

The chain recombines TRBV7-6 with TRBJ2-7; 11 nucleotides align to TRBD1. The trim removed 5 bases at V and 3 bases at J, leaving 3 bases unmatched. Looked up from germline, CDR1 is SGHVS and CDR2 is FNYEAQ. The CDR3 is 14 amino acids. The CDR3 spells CASSQGQGVYEQYF. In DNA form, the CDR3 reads TGTGCCAGCAGCCAGGGACAGGGGGTCTACGAGCAGTACTTC. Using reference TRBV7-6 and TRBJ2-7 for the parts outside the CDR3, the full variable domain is GAGVSQSPRYKVTKRGQDVALRCDPISGHVSLYWYRQALGQGPEFLTYFNYEAQQDKSGLPNDRFSAERPEGSISTLTIQRTEQRDSAMYRCASSQGQGVYEQYFGPGTRLTVT.

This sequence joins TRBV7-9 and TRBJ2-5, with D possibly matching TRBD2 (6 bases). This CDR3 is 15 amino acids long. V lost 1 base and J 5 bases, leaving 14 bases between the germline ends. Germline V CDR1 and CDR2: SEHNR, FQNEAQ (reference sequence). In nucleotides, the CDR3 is TGTGCCAGCAGCTTAGGGTTTGGGGGGAAGGAGACCCAGTACTTC. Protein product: CASSLGFGGKETQYF.

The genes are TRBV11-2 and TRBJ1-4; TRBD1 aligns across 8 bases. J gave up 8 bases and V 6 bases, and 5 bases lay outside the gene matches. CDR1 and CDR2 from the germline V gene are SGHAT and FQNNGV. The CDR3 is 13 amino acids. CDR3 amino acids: CASSQGAREKLFF. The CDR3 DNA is TGTGCCAGCAGTCAGGGGGCGAGGGAAAAACTGTTTTTT.

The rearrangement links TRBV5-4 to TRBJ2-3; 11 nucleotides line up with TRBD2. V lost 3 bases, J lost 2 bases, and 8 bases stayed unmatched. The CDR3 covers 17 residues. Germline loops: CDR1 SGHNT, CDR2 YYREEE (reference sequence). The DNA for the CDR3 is TGTGCCAGCAGCTCGGCGGGACTAGCGGCCAACACAGATACGCAGTATTTT. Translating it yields CASSSAGLAANTDTQYF.

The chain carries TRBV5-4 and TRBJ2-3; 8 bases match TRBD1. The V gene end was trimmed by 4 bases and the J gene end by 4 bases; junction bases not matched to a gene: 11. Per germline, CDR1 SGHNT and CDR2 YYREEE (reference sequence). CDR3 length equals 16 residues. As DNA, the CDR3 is TGTGCCAGCAGCCCCGGTGGACAGGGCGGGTCAGATACGCAGTATTTT. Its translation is CASSPGGQGGSDTQYF.

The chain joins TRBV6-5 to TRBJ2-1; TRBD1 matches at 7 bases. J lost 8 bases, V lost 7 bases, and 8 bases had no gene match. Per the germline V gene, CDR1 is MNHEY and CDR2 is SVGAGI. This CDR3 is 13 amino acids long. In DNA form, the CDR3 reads TGTGCCAGCAAGGGGGCAGGGACCCATGAGCAGTTCTTC. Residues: CASKGAGTHEQFF.

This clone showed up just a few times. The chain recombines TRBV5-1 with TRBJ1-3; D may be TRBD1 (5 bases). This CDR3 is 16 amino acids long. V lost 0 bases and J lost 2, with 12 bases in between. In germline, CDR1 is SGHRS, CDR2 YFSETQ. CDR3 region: CASSLGGGLTGNTIYF. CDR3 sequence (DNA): TGCGCCAGCAGCTTGGGGGGCGGTTTGACTGGAAACACCATATATTTT.